This T cell receptor (beta chain) is drawn from a study of OX40 agonist ivuxolimab in advanced cancers. Overall study results and limits: On average, CD8+ T cells showed a greater number of expanded clones than CD4+.

Sequenced by immunoSEQ multiplex PCR; TCRdb stores in-frame clones only, minus some. The table lists tens of thousands of clones, around 90% of them singletons, with about 13% in the top ten. This clone was detected once. Its antigen is not known. J lost 8 bases, V lost 5 bases, and 2 bases had no gene match. This CDR3 has 11 residues. CDR1 and CDR2 (germline): SGHTA, FQGNSA. The receptor's source is an adult with an advanced solid tumor such as melanoma, head and neck, liver or kidney cancer. The chain links TRBV7-2 to TRBJ1-2, with 7 bases lining up with TRBD1. This specimen was CD4+ or CD8+ T cells sorted from blood, taken in a trial of the OX40 agonist ivuxolimab. CDR3 bases: TGTGCCAGCAGCAGGGGGCGAGGCTACACCTTC. Translation: CASSRGRGYTF.